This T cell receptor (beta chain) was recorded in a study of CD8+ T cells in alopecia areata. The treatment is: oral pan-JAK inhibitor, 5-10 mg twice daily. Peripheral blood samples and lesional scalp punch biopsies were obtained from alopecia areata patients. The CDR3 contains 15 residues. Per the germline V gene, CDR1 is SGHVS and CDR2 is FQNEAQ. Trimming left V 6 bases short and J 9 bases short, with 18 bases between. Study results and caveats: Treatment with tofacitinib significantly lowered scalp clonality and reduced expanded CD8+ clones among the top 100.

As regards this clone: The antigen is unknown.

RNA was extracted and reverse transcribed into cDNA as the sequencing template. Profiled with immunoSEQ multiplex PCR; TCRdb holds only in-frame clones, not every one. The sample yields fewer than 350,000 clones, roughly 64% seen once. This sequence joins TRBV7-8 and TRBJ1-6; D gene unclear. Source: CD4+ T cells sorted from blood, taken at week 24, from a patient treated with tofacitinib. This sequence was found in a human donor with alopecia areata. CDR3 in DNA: TGTGCCAGCAGTACCCCAGAGGGCTCCGGTTCACCCCTCCACTTT. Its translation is CASSTPEGSGSPLHF. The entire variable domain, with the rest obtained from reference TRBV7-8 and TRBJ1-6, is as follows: GAGVSQSPRYKVAKRGQDVALRCDPISGHVSLFWYQQALGQGPEFLTYFQNEAQLDKSGLPSDRFFAERPEGSVSTLKIQRTQQEDSAVYLCASSTPEGSGSPLHFGNGTRLTVT.